This T cell receptor (beta chain) was sequenced during a study of identical twins. Regarding the study as a whole: One should note that invariant MAIT and iNKT cells could partly confound zero-insertion analyses.

One entry per CDR3 protein results from TCRdb running MiXCR on the 5' RACE reads. The sample records approximately 1.8 million distinct CDR3 sequences, roughly 35% being singletons. Concerning this clonotype itself: Its antigen is unknown.

CDR1 and CDR2 from the germline V gene are ENHRY and SYGVKD. The CDR3 is 12 residues long. With 8 bases removed from V and 2 bases from J, the gap between germline ends came to 9 bases. The clonotype originates from a newborn girl in good health. The chain links TRBV10-3 to TRBJ1-2; D call uncertain. Sequenced sample: cord blood. The CDR3 sequence is CAIGGKNYGYTF. The CDR3 region has the DNA TGTGCCATCGGAGGAAAAAACTATGGCTACACCTTC.